This passage covers 10 T cell receptor beta chains from one sample sequenced in a study of T cells in localized non-small cell lung cancer. Assay: immunoSEQ multiplex PCR; the TCRdb copy retains only in-frame clones and omits some. The profile shows approximately 4,000 clones, 24% of them singletons. Material: lung tumor tissue, obtained before any cancer treatment. These receptors were obtained from a woman aged 35 to 70 with stage I lung adenocarcinoma.

The chain recombines TRBV11-3 with TRBJ2-1, with 10 bases fitting TRBD2. The CDR3 is made up of 15 amino acids. Trimming at V came to 1 base and at J to 8 bases, leaving 5 bases not matched to a gene. Germline CDR1 SGHNT, CDR2 YENEEA. The CDR3 reads CASSLVASGSHEQFF. As DNA, the CDR3 is TGTGCCAGCAGCTTAGTGGCTAGCGGGAGCCATGAGCAGTTCTTC. The full variable domain, with the rest looked up from reference TRBV11-3 and TRBJ2-1, is EAGVVQSPRYKIIEKKQPVAFWCNPISGHNTLYWYLQNLGQGPELLIRYENEEAVDDSQLPKDRFSAERLKGVDSTLKIQPAELGDSAVYLCASSLVASGSHEQFFGPGTRLTVL.

This clone was counted only a few times. The rearrangement uses TRBV6-8 and TRBJ2-3; no definite D call. The CDR3 spans 15 residues. Germline V lookup: CDR1 MNHGY, CDR2 SAAAGT. V was pared by 4 bases and J by 0 bases, with 11 bases between. CDR3 region: CASSSTLVSTDTQYF. CDR3 sequence (DNA): TGTGCCAGCAGTTCTACCTTGGTTAGCACAGATACGCAGTATTTT.

This clone was observed a few times. V gene TRBV25-1 combines with J gene TRBJ2-7; possibly TRBD1 for D (6 bases). The CDR3 spans 15 residues. Germline V gives CDR1 MGHDK, CDR2 SYGVNS. V was pared by 3 bases and J by 2 bases, with 14 bases between. Here the CDR3 reads CASSDGTGNPYEQYF. The CDR3 bases are TGTGCCAGCAGTGATGGAACAGGGAACCCCTACGAGCAGTACTTC.

This clone was observed a handful of times. V usage is TRBV5-1 and J usage is TRBJ1-2; no clear D gene. In germline, CDR1 is SGHRS, CDR2 YFSETQ. The CDR3 has 14 residues. V was shortened by 3 bases and J by 4 bases, with 13 bases between the two germline ends. CDR3 amino acids: CASSSEQEFYGYTF. CDR3 coding DNA: TGCGCCAGCAGCTCGGAACAAGAGTTCTATGGCTACACCTTC.

This clone was recorded a few times. In DNA form, the CDR3 reads TGCGCCAGCAGCTCATCCCCGACTAGCGGGGGCCGGGGGACCGGGGAGCTGTTTTTT. This translates into CASSSSPTSGGRGTGELFF. This chain uses TRBV5-1 with TRBJ2-2; 12 nucleotides line up with TRBD2. The length of the CDR3 is 19 residues. Losses at the gene ends were 3 bases for V and 5 bases for J; bases not matched to a gene: 14. CDR1 is SGHRS, CDR2 YFSETQ, per germline.

The chain combines TRBV30 with TRBJ2-2; D ambiguous. CDR3 length equals 13 residues. Deletions cut 4 bases from V and 0 bases from J, with 6 bases between. Germline loops: CDR1 GTSNPN, CDR2 SVGIG (reference sequence). This CDR3 reads CAWTAANTGELFF. For the CDR3, the DNA is TGTGCCTGGACCGCAGCGAACACCGGGGAGCTGTTTTTT.

The chain has TRBV11-3 and TRBJ2-5; a possible D gene is TRBD1 (5 bases). V gave up 3 bases and J gave up 5 bases, with 13 bases separating them. Per the germline V gene, CDR1 is SGHNT and CDR2 is YENEEA. This CDR3 comprises 14 residues. The CDR3 DNA sequence: TGTGCCAGCAGCTTGGCGGCAGGGATGGAGACCCAGTACTTC. Protein product: CASSLAAGMETQYF.

This clone showed up just a few times. The chain couples TRBV9 to TRBJ1-3; D is unclear. Germline V gene sequence: CDR1 SGDLS, CDR2 YYNGEE. The V end was cut by 4 bases, the J end by 3 bases, with 17 bases between. CDR3 length equals 16 residues. The CDR3 DNA reads TGTGCCAGCAGCAGTTCGGCCAGGAGTGTTGGAAACACCATATATTTT. Translation gives CASSSSARSVGNTIYF.

This rearrangement joins TRBV10-1 to TRBJ2-7; 11 nucleotides agree with TRBD2. Germline CDR1 reads WNHNN; CDR2 reads SYGVQD (reference sequence). V lost 5 bases, J lost 3 bases, and 3 bases stayed unmatched. The CDR3 spans 14 residues. The CDR3 sequence: CASSSGTSGYEQYF. The CDR3 nucleotides read TGCGCCAGCAGTTCCGGGACTAGCGGCTACGAGCAGTACTTC.

This chain links TRBV5-1 with TRBJ1-1, with 8 bases aligning to TRBD1. After removal of 5 bases from V and 6 bases from J, the junction contained 12 bases not matched to a gene. The CDR3 loop spans 15 amino acids. The V gene's germline CDR1 is SGHRS and CDR2 YFSETQ. This CDR3 reads CASRDPRQGSAEAFF. For the CDR3, the DNA is TGCGCCAGCAGAGATCCGAGACAGGGGAGCGCTGAAGCTTTCTTT. Full variable domain (rest looked up from reference TRBV5-1 and TRBJ1-1): KAGVTQTPRYLIKTRGQQVTLSCSPISGHRSVSWYQQTPGQGLQFLFEYFSETQRNKGNFPGRFSGRQFSNSRSEMNVSTLELGDSALYLCASRDPRQGSAEAFFGQGTRLTVV.